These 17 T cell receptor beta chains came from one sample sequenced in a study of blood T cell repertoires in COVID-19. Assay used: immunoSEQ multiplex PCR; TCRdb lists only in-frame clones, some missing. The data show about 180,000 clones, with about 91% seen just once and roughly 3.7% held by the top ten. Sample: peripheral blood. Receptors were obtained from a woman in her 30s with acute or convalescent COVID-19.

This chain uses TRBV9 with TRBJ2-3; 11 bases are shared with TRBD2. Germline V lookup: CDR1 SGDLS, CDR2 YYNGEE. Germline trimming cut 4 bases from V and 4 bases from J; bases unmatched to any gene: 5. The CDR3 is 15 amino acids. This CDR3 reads CASSSQTSGADTQYF. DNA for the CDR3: TGTGCCAGCAGCTCCCAGACTAGCGGGGCAGATACGCAGTATTTT.

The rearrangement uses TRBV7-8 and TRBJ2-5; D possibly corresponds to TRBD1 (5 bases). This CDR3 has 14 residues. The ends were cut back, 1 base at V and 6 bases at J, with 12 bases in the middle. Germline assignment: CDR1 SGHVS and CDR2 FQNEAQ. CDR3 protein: CASSLGRVVQTQYF. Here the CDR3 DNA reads TGTGCCAGCAGCTTAGGCAGGGTAGTTCAGACCCAGTACTTC.

CDR3 sequence: CASSKEREDEQFF. CDR3 nucleotide sequence: TGTGCCAGCAGCAAGGAGCGGGAGGATGAGCAGTTCTTC. J is TRBJ2-1 and V is TRBV7-2; 9 bases match TRBD2. The V gene end was trimmed by 5 bases and the J gene end by 8 bases; junction bases not matched to a gene: 4. Germline CDR1 reads SGHTA; CDR2 reads FQGNSA. This CDR3 is built from 13 residues. The full variable domain, in which reference TRBV7-2 and TRBJ2-1 provide the parts outside the CDR3, is GAGVSQSPSNKVTEKGKDVELRCDPISGHTALYWYRQSLGQGLEFLIYFQGNSAPDKSGLPSDRFSAERTGGSVSTLTIQRTQQEDSAVYLCASSKEREDEQFFGPGTRLTVL.

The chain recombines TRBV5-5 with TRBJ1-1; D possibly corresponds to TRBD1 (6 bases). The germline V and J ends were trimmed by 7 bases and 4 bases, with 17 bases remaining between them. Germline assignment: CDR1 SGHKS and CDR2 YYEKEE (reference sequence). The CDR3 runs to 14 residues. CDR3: CASSIGTLGTEAFF. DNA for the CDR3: TGTGCCAGCTCCATCGGGACATTGGGCACTGAAGCTTTCTTT.

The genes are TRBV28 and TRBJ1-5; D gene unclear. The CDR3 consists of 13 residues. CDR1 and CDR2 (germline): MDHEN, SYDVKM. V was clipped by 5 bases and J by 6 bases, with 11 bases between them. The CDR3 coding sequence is TGTGCCAGCAGTGGAGGGTATCCTCAGCCCCAGCATTTT. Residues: CASSGGYPQPQHF.

CDR3 sequence reads: CASSLFGTGVLGANVLTF. The CDR3 DNA reads as TGTGCCAGCAGTTTATTTGGGACAGGGGTACTTGGGGCCAACGTCCTGACTTTC. The chain recombines TRBV27 with TRBJ2-6; TRBD1 agrees at 10 bases. The ends lost 1 base at V and 3 bases at J; junction bases unmatched: 6. The CDR3 runs to 18 residues. Germline CDR1 is MNHEY and CDR2 is SMNVEV (reference sequence).

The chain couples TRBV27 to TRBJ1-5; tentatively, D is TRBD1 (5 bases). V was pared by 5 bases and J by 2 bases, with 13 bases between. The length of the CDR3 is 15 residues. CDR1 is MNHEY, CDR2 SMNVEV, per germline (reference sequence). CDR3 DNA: TGTGCCAGCAGTATGGCGGGGGGAGGCAATCAGCCCCAGCATTTT. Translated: CASSMAGGGNQPQHF.

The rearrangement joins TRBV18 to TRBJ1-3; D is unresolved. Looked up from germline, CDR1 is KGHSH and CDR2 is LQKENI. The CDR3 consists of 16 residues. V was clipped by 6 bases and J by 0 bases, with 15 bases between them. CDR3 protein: CASSRELMNSGNTIYF. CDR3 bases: TGTGCCAGCTCGCGAGAACTCATGAACTCTGGAAACACCATATATTTT.

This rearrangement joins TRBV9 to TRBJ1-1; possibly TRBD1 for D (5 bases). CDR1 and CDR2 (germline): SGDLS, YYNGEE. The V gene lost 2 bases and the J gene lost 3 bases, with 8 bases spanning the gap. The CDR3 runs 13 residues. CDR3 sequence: CASSVRADTEAFF. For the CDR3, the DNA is TGTGCCAGCAGCGTCAGGGCAGACACTGAAGCTTTCTTT. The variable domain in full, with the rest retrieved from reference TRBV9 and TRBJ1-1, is DSGVTQTPKHLITATGQRVTLRCSPRSGDLSVYWYQQSLDQGLQFLIQYYNGEERAKGNILERFSAQQFPDLHSELNLSSLELGDSALYFCASSVRADTEAFFGQGTRLTVV.

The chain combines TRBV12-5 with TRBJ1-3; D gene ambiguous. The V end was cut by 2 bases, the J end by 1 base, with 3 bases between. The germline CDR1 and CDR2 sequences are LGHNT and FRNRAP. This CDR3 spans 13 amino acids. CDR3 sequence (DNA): TGTGCTAGTGGTTTGTCTTCTGGAAACACCATATATTTT. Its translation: CASGLSSGNTIYF.

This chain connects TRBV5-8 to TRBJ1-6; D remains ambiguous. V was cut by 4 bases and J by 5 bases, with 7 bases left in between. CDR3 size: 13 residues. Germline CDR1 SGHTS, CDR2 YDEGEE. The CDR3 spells CASSRNNNSPLHF. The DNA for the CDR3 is TGTGCCAGCAGCCGTAACAATAATTCACCCCTCCACTTT.

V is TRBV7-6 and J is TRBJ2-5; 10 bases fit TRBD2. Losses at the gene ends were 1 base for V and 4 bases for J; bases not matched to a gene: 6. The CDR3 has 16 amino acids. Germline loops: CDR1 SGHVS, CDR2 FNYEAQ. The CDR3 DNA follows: TGTGCCAGCAGCTTAGTGGGGCTAGCGGGAGCAGAGACCCAGTACTTC. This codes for CASSLVGLAGAETQYF.

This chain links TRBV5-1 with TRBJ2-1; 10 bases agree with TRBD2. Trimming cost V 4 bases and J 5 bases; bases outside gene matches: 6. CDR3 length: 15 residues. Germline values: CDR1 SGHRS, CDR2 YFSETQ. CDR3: CASSIEAGGDNEQFF. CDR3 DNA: TGCGCCAGCAGCATAGAAGCGGGAGGGGACAATGAGCAGTTCTTC.

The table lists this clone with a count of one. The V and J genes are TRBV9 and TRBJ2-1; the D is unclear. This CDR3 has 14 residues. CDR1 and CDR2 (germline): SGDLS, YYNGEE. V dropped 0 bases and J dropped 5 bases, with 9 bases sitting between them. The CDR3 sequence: CASSVGPTDNEQFF. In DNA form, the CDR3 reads TGTGCCAGCAGCGTAGGTCCCACAGACAATGAGCAGTTCTTC.

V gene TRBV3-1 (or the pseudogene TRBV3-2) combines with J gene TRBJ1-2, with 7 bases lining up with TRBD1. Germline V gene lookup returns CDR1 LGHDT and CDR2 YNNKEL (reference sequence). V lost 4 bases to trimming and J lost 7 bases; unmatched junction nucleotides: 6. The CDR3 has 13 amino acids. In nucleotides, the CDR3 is TGTGCCAGCAGCCGTAGGGGGCCATTTGGCTACACCTTC. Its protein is CASSRRGPFGYTF.

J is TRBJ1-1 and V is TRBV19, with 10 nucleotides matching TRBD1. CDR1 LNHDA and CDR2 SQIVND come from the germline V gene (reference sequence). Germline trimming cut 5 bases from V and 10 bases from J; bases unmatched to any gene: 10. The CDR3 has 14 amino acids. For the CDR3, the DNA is TGTGCCAGTAGTCCCCGGACAGGGGGTGAGGGAGCTTTCTTT. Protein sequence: CASSPRTGGEGAFF.

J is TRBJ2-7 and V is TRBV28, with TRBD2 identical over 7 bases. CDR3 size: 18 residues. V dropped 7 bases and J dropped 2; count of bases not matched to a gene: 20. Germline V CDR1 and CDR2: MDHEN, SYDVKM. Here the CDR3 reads CASTMTGPSSGLPYEQYF. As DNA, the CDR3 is TGTGCCAGCACCATGACGGGGCCTTCTAGCGGACTCCCCTACGAGCAGTACTTC.